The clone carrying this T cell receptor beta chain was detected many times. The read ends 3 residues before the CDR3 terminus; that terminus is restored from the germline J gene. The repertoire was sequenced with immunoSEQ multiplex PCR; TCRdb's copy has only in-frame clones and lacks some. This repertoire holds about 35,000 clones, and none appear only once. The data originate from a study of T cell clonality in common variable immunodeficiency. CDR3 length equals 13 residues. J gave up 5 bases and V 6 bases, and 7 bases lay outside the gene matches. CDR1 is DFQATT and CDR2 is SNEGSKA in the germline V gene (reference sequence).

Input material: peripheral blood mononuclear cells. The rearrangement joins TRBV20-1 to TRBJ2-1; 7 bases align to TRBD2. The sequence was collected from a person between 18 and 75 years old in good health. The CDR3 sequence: CSAMREWDNEQFF. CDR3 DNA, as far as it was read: TGCAGTGCAATGCGGGAGTGGGACAATGAG.